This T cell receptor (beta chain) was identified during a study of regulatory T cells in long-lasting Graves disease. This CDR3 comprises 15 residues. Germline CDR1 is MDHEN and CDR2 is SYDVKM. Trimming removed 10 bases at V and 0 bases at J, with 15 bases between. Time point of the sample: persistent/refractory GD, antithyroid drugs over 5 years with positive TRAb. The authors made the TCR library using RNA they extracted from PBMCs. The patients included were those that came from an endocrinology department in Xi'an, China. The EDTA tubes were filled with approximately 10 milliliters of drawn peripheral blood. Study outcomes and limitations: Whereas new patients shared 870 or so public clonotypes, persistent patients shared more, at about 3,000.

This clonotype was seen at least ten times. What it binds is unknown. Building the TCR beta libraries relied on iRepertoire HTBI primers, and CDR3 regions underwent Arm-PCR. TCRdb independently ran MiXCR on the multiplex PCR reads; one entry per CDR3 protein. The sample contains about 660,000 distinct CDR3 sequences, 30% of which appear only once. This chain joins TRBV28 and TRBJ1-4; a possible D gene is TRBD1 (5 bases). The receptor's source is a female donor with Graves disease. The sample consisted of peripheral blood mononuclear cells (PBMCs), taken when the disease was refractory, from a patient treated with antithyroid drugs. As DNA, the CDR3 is TGTGCCACCCACACAGGAGTTGCAACTAATGAAAAACTGTTTTTT. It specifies CATHTGVATNEKLFF.